The 19 T cell receptor beta chains given below trace back to one sample, sequenced in a study of blood T cell repertoires in COVID-19 (dated by TCRdb to the early 2020s). Libraries were prepared through the immunoSEQ multiplex PCR assay. TCRdb holds this immuneACCESS table with in-frame rearrangements only. Some clones are missing; in checked studies, unresolved V genes explain under half, and the rest has no known cause. For this sample the table gives 250,000 or so clones, of which 88% were detected only once. Jointly, the top ten make up around 0.91% of the sample. The sequencing input was peripheral blood. These receptors originate from a woman aged 40 to 55 who had recovered from COVID-19.

The chain carries TRBV24-1 and TRBJ2-3; 11 nucleotides line up with TRBD1. Germline trimming cut 3 bases from V and 4 bases from J; bases unmatched to any gene: 2. Germline CDR1 KGHDR, CDR2 SFDVKD. This CDR3 comprises 15 residues. This CDR3 is CATSDPGQGADTQYF. Here the CDR3 DNA reads TGTGCCACCAGTGATCCGGGACAGGGGGCAGATACGCAGTATTTT.

This chain uses TRBV9 with TRBJ2-1; possibly TRBD1 for D (6 bases). The CDR3 runs 14 residues. With 0 bases removed from V and 9 bases from J, the gap between germline ends came to 13 bases. Germline-derived CDR1 and CDR2 are SGDLS and YYNGEE. The CDR3 DNA is TGTGCCAGCAGCGTAGACAGGGCTTTTGGTGAGCAGTTCTTC. This sequence encodes CASSVDRAFGEQFF.

The V call is TRBV30, the J call TRBJ2-5; 9 bases map to TRBD2. Trimming cost V 0 bases and J 5 bases; bases outside gene matches: 10. This CDR3 has 16 amino acids. The germline gives CDR1 GTSNPN, CDR2 SVGIG (reference sequence). The CDR3 region has the DNA TGTGCCTGGAGTGTATTGGCGGGAGGGCCGCTGGAGACCCAGTACTTC. Encoded protein: CAWSVLAGGPLETQYF.

The V and J genes are TRBV5-5 and TRBJ2-7; TRBD1 matches 7 bases. The CDR3 is 16 amino acids. The V gene end was trimmed by 0 bases and the J gene end by 2 bases; junction bases not matched to a gene: 8. Germline V lookup: CDR1 SGHKS, CDR2 YYEKEE (reference sequence). CDR3 amino acids: CASSLGGTAVAYEQYF. The CDR3 region has the DNA TGTGCCAGCAGCTTGGGTGGGACAGCAGTCGCCTACGAGCAGTACTTC.

The chain links TRBV5-5 to TRBJ1-2; D unclear. The length of the CDR3 is 13 residues. The ends were cut back, 3 bases at V and 4 bases at J, with 10 bases in the middle. Germline V gene sequence: CDR1 SGHKS, CDR2 YYEKEE (reference sequence). The CDR3 DNA is TGTGCCAGCAGCTCTGGTGGGCCCTATGGCTACACCTTC. Its protein product is CASSSGGPYGYTF. Drawing the rest from reference TRBV5-5 and TRBJ1-2, the complete variable domain is DAGVTQSPTHLIKTRGQQVTLRCSPISGHKSVSWYQQVLGQGPQFIFQYYEKEERGRGNFPDRFSARQFPNYSSELNVNALLLGDSALYLCASSSGGPYGYTFGSGTRLTVV.

The chain carries TRBV6-1 and TRBJ1-1, with D possibly being TRBD1 (5 bases). V dropped 2 bases and J dropped 1 base, with 14 bases sitting between them. Germline loops: CDR1 MNHNS, CDR2 SASEGT. CDR3 length: 16 amino acids. CDR3 protein: CASSESWGDPNTEAFF. For the CDR3, the DNA is TGTGCCAGCAGTGAATCTTGGGGGGATCCGAACACTGAAGCTTTCTTT.

The sample holds one count of this clone. The final CDR3 position lacks the conserved phenylalanine or tryptophan, pointing to a likely read error. The DNA is omitted, as the CDR3 cannot be located on it reliably, and the CDR3 follows TCRdb's listing. V is TRBV2 and J is TRBJ2-7; whether TRBD2, the table's D call, matches the DNA was not checked. Ends included, the CDR3 has 13 residues. The germline gives CDR1 SNHLY, CDR2 FYNNEI. The CDR3 spells CASSQVPGLPPAS.

This rearrangement joins TRBV15 to TRBJ1-6, with TRBD1 as a possible D gene (5 bases). This CDR3 is 17 amino acids long. Germline lookup yields CDR1 LNHNV and CDR2 YYDKDF (reference sequence). Trimming removed 0 bases from V and 6 bases from J, with 15 bases in between. CDR3 nucleotides: TGTGCCACCAGCAGAGATTGGCGGGGCCAGAGTAATTCACCCCTCCACTTT. This translates into CATSRDWRGQSNSPLHF.

V usage is TRBV11-3 and J usage is TRBJ2-1; TRBD1 matches at 7 bases. V was clipped by 4 bases and J by 4 bases; unmatched bases: 4. CDR1 is SGHNT and CDR2 is YENEEA in the germline V gene. The CDR3 runs to 14 residues. CDR3 sequence: CASSSGQVYNEQFF. In DNA, the CDR3 is TGTGCCAGCAGCTCCGGACAGGTTTACAATGAGCAGTTCTTC.

This chain connects TRBV24-1 to TRBJ2-7; D ambiguous. Germline V gene sequence: CDR1 KGHDR, CDR2 SFDVKD. The CDR3 loop spans 16 amino acids. Trimming removed 4 bases from V and 1 base from J, with 16 bases in between. The CDR3 loop is CATSDPPGWPSYEQYV. DNA of the CDR3: TGTGCCACCAGTGACCCCCCGGGTTGGCCATCCTACGAGCAGTACGTC.

V and J are TRBV5-8 and TRBJ1-1; 9 nucleotides line up with TRBD1. This CDR3 has 15 residues. Per germline, CDR1 SGHTS and CDR2 YDEGEE. The ends lost 0 bases at V and 4 bases at J; junction bases unmatched: 4. The CDR3 is CASSLGQGDGTEAFF. Here the CDR3 DNA reads TGTGCCAGCAGCTTGGGACAGGGGGACGGCACTGAAGCTTTCTTT.

This CDR3 reads CASSGAGSANEKLFF. CDR3 nucleotide sequence: TGTGCCAGCAGCGGGGCCGGGTCCGCTAATGAAAAACTGTTTTTT. The chain has TRBV5-5 and TRBJ1-4; the D gene is possibly TRBD1 (5 bases). Germline V lookup: CDR1 SGHKS, CDR2 YYEKEE (reference sequence). Trimming removed 4 bases from V and 3 bases from J, with 13 bases in between. CDR3 length: 15 residues. Based on the CDR3 plus reference TRBV5-5 and TRBJ1-4, the full variable domain is DAGVTQSPTHLIKTRGQQVTLRCSPISGHKSVSWYQQVLGQGPQFIFQYYEKEERGRGNFPDRFSARQFPNYSSELNVNALLLGDSALYLCASSGAGSANEKLFFGSGTQLSVL.

The chain employs TRBV27 and TRBJ2-7; the D gene is possibly TRBD1 (7 bases). The CDR3 contains 17 residues. Looked up from germline, CDR1 is MNHEY and CDR2 is SMNVEV (reference sequence). Between the trimmed V and J ends, which lost 4 bases and 6 bases, there was a span of 25 bases. The CDR3 coding sequence is TGTGCCAGCAGTTCCCCCAGGGGGGAGAGAAGACACCCCGAGCAGTACTTC. Amino acid sequence: CASSSPRGERRHPEQYF.

The chain employs TRBV27 and TRBJ1-2; the D gene is possibly TRBD1 (6 bases). Trimming stripped 6 bases from V and 3 bases from J, with 14 bases between. The CDR3 spans 14 residues. The germline V gene encodes CDR1 MNHEY and CDR2 SMNVEV (reference sequence). The CDR3 here is CASRPRGGYYGYTF. DNA for the CDR3: TGTGCCAGCAGACCCCGGGGGGGCTACTATGGCTACACCTTC.

The V and J genes are TRBV6-5 and TRBJ1-5; possibly TRBD1 for D (6 bases). V was cut by 6 bases and J by 1 base, with 13 bases left in between. Germline lookup yields CDR1 MNHEY and CDR2 SVGAGI. The CDR3 has 15 residues. The CDR3 sequence is CASRGAAPSNQPQHF. DNA of the CDR3: TGTGCCAGCAGGGGGGCAGCCCCCAGCAATCAGCCCCAGCATTTT.

The chain has TRBV27 and TRBJ1-2, with TRBD1 matching 7 bases. V dropped 5 bases and J dropped 4; count of bases not matched to a gene: 7. The CDR3 sequence is 14 residues long. CDR1 and CDR2 (germline): MNHEY, SMNVEV (reference sequence). CDR3 DNA sequence: TGTGCCAGCAGTCCAGGGACAGCCCCCTATGGCTACACCTTC. This codes for CASSPGTAPYGYTF.

The gene calls are TRBV7-2 and TRBJ2-7, with TRBD2 matching over 8 bases. CDR3 length equals 15 residues. Germline V gene sequence: CDR1 SGHTA, CDR2 FQGNSA. The junction had 8 bases not matched to a gene; V was cut back by 5 bases and J by 2 bases. CDR3 DNA sequence: TGTGCCAGCAGCCCCTACGGGCGGGGGGCCTACGAGCAGTACTTC. Protein: CASSPYGRGAYEQYF.

The chain carries TRBV6-5 and TRBJ1-2; possibly TRBD1 for D (5 bases). The V and J ends lost 6 bases and 3 bases respectively, with 17 bases between them. The germline V gene encodes CDR1 MNHEY and CDR2 SVGAGI. This CDR3 comprises 15 residues. The CDR3 reads CASRGTAGRDYGYTF. The CDR3 coding sequence is TGTGCCAGCAGGGGGACGGCGGGGAGGGACTATGGCTACACCTTC.

The chain uses TRBV7-2 and TRBJ1-2, with 10 bases that match TRBD1. Trimming removed 1 base from V and 8 bases from J; junction bases left unmatched: 7. The CDR3 runs to 15 residues. Per germline, CDR1 SGHTA and CDR2 FQGNSA. The CDR3 coding sequence is TGTGCCAGCAGCTTAGGGATGACAGGGGGCGGCGGCTACACCTTC. It is translated as CASSLGMTGGGGYTF. The full variable domain, with the rest looked up from reference TRBV7-2 and TRBJ1-2, is GAGVSQSPSNKVTEKGKDVELRCDPISGHTALYWYRQSLGQGLEFLIYFQGNSAPDKSGLPSDRFSAERTGGSVSTLTIQRTQQEDSAVYLCASSLGMTGGGGYTFGSGTRLTVV.